This paragraph reports one T cell receptor (beta chain). The sample comes from a study of cytomegalovirus exposure and HLA in healthy donors. Germline CDR1 reads SGDLS; CDR2 reads YYNGEE. Germline trimming cut 3 bases from V and 5 bases from J; bases unmatched to any gene: 2. This CDR3 is built from 13 residues. The study ran its PCR with 60 Vbeta and 13 Jbeta primers. The assay was immunoSEQ multiplex PCR, and TCRdb's table has in-frame clones only and misses some. The repertoire holds about 150,000 clones, with 80% to 90% as singletons. The sequenced material came from PBMCs. The chain combines TRBV9 with TRBJ2-1; the match to TRBD1 covers 7 bases. This receptor was obtained from a woman aged 40 to 55 in good health and CMV-seropositive. The CDR3 loop is CASSGGQNNEQFF. CDR3 in DNA: TGTGCCAGCAGCGGGGGACAGAACAATGAGCAGTTCTTC. Combining the CDR3 with reference TRBV9 and TRBJ2-1 gives the whole variable domain DSGVTQTPKHLITATGQRVTLRCSPRSGDLSVYWYQQSLDQGLQFLIQYYNGEERAKGNILERFSAQQFPDLHSELNLSSLELGDSALYFCASSGGQNNEQFFGPGTRLTVL.